This T cell receptor beta chain stems from a study of blood T cell repertoires in COVID-19. Whole-study context: Acute-phase and convalescent COVID-19 samples originated in the United States, Italy and Spain.

As originally analysed: Amplification of reference gene primers provided the estimated nucleated cell counts. Produced via immunoSEQ multiplex PCR; TCRdb's table is partial and in-frame only. That table furnishes V, J and clone size, whereas the DNA furnished D and trimming. The table shows some 150,000 clones, with around nine tenths occurring only once. The germline CDR1 and CDR2 sequences are LGHDT and YNNKEL (reference sequence). The CDR3 length is 17 residues. Trimming removed 0 bases from V and 5 bases from J, with 20 bases in between. Specimen: peripheral blood. The chain recombines TRBV3-1 (or the pseudogene TRBV3-2) with TRBJ2-7, with D uncertain. This receptor was taken from a human donor in a cohort sampled during active COVID-19. CDR3 bases: TGTGCCAGCAGCCAAGATGATCGAAACGGCTGGAGCCACGAGCAGTACTTC. Amino acids: CASSQDDRNGWSHEQYF.